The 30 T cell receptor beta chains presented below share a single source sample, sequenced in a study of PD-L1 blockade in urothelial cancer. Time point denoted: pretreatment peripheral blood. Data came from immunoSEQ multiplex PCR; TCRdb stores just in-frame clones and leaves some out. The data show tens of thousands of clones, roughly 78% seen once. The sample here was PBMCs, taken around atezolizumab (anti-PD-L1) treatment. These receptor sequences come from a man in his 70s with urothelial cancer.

The CDR3 loop is CATSDLVGWGVGQPQHF. The CDR3 DNA sequence: TGTGCCACCAGCGACCTAGTGGGGTGGGGAGTGGGTCAGCCCCAGCATTTT. The J gene is TRBJ1-5, the V gene TRBV15; D gene ambiguous. V was clipped by 5 bases and J by 6 bases, with 23 bases between them. This CDR3 has 17 amino acids. Germline assignment: CDR1 LNHNV and CDR2 YYDKDF (reference sequence). The full variable domain, rest sourced from reference TRBV15 and TRBJ1-5, is DAMVIQNPRYQVTQFGKPVTLSCSQTLNHNVMYWYQQKSSQAPKLLFHYYDKDFNNEADTPDNFQSRRPNTSFCFLDIRSPGLGDTAMYLCATSDLVGWGVGQPQHFGDGTRLSIL.

The CDR3 nucleotides read TGTGCCAGTAGTTTAAATCCCTTCTATGGCTACACCTTC. Translated, it gives CASSLNPFYGYTF. The chain uses TRBV19 and TRBJ1-2, with D unclear. The germline gives CDR1 LNHDA, CDR2 SQIVND (reference sequence). The CDR3 loop spans 13 amino acids. The V end lost 5 bases, the J end lost 4 bases, and 11 bases lay between the germline ends.

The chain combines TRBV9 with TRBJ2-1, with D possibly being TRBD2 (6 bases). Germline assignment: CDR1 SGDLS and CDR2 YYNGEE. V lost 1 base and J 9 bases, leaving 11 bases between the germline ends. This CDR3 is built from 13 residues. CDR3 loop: CASSVNLRGEQFF. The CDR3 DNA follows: TGTGCCAGCAGCGTAAACTTGCGGGGTGAGCAGTTCTTC.

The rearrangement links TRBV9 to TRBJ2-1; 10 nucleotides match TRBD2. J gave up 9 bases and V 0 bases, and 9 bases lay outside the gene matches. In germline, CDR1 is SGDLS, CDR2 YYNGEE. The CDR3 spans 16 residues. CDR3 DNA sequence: TGTGCCAGCAGCGTAGGGCCTAGCGGGGGCCTCGGTGAGCAGTTCTTC. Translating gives CASSVGPSGGLGEQFF.

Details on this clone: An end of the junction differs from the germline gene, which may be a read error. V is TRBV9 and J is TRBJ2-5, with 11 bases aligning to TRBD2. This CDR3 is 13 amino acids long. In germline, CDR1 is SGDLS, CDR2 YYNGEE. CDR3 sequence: CASSIKLAGDLNF. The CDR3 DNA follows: TGTGCCAGCAGCATCAAACTAGCGGGAGACCTCAACTTC.

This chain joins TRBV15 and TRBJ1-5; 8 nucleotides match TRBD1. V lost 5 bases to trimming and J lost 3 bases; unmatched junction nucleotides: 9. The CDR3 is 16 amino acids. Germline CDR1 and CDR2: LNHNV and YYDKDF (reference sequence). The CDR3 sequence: CATSRGQGAINQPQHF. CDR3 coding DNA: TGTGCCACCAGCCGCGGGCAGGGGGCTATCAATCAGCCCCAGCATTTT.

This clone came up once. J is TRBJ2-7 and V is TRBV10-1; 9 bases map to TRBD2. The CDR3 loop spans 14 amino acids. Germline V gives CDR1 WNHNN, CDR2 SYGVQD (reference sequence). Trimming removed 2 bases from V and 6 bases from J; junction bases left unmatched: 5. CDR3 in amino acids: CASSEPGLAVEQYF. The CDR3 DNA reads TGCGCCAGCAGTGAGCCGGGACTAGCCGTCGAGCAGTACTTC.

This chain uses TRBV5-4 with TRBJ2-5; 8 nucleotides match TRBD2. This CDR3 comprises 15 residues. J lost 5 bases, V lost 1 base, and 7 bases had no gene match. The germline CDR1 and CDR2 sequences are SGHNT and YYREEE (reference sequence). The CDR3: CASSLLGSSGETQYF. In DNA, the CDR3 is TGTGCCAGCAGCTTGTTGGGGTCTAGCGGGGAGACCCAGTACTTC. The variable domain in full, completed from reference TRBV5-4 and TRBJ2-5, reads ETGVTQSPTHLIKTRGQQVTLRCSSQSGHNTVSWYQQALGQGPQFIFQYYREEENGRGNFPPRFSGLQFPNYSSELNVNALELDDSALYLCASSLLGSSGETQYFGPGTRLLVL.

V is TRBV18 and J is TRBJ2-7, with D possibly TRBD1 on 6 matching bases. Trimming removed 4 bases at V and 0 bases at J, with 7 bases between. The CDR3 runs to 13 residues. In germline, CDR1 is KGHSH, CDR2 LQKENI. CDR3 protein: CASSRGPSYEQYF. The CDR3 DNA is TGTGCCAGCTCACGGGGGCCCTCCTACGAGCAGTACTTC.

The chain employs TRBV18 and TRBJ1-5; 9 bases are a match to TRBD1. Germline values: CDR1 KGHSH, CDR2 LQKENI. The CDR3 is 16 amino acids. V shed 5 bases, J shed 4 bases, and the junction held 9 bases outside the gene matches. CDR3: CASSARDRVGNQPQHF. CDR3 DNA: TGTGCCAGCTCAGCTCGGGACAGGGTCGGTAATCAGCCCCAGCATTTT.

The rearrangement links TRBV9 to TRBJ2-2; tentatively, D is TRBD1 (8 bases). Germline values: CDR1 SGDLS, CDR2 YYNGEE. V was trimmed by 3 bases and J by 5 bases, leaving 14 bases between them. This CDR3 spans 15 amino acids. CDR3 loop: CASSANRGGTGELFF. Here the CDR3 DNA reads TGTGCCAGCAGCGCAAACAGGGGGGGGACCGGGGAGCTGTTTTTT. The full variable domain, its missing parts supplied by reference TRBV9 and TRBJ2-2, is DSGVTQTPKHLITATGQRVTLRCSPRSGDLSVYWYQQSLDQGLQFLIQYYNGEERAKGNILERFSAQQFPDLHSELNLSSLELGDSALYFCASSANRGGTGELFFGEGSRLTVL.

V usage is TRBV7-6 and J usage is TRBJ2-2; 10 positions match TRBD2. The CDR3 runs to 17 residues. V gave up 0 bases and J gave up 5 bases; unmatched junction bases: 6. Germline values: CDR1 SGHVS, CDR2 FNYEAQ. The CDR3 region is CASSLAVAGGYTGELFF. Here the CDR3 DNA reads TGTGCCAGCAGCTTAGCGGTAGCGGGAGGTTATACCGGGGAGCTGTTTTTT.

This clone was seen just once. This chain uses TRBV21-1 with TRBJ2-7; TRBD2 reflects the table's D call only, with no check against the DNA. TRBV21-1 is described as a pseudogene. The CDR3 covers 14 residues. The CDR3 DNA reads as TGTGCCAGCACCTCCCTAGCGGAGGCCTACGAGCAGTACTTC. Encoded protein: CASTSLAEAYEQYF.

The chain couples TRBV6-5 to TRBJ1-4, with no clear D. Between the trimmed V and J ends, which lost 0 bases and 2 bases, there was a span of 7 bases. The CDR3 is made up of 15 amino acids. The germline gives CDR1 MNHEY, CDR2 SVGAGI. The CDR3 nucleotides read TGTGCCAGCAGTTACTCGTGGAGTACTAATGAAAAACTGTTTTTT. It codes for CASSYSWSTNEKLFF.

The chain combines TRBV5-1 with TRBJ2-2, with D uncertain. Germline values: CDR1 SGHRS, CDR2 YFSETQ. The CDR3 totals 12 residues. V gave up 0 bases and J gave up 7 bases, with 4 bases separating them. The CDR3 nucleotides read TGCGCCAGCAGCTTGGCGGTCGGGGAGCTGTTTTTT. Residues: CASSLAVGELFF.

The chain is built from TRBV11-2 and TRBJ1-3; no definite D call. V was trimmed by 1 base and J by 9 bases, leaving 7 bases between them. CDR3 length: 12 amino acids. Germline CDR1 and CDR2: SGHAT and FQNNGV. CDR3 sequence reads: CASSLVPVTIYF. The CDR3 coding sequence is TGTGCCAGCAGCTTAGTTCCGGTCACCATATATTTT.

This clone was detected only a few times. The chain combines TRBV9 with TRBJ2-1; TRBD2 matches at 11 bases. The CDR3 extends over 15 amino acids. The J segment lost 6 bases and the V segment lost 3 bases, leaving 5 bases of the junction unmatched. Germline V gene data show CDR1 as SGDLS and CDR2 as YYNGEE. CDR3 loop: CASSALAGGPNEQFF. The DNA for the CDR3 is TGTGCCAGCAGCGCCTTAGCGGGAGGGCCCAATGAGCAGTTCTTC.

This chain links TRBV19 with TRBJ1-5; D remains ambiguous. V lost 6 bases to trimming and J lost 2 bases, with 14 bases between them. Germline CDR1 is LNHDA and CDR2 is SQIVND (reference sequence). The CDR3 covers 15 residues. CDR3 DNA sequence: TGTGCCAGTAGACGGGTTCCTGGAGGCAATCAGCCCCAGCATTTT. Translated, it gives CASRRVPGGNQPQHF.

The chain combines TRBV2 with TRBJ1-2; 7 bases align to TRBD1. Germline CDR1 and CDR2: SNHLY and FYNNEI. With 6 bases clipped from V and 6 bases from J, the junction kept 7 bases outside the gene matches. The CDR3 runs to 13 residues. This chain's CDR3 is CASSVVRGNGYTF. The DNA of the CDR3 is TGTGCCAGCAGCGTTGTCAGGGGGAATGGCTACACCTTC.

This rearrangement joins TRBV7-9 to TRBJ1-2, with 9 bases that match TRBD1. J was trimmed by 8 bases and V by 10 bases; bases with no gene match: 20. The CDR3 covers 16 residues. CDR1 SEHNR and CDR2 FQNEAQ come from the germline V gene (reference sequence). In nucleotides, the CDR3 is TGTGCCATGAACGCCGGGACAGGGAGATCTGAGAACGGCTACACCTTC. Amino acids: CAMNAGTGRSENGYTF. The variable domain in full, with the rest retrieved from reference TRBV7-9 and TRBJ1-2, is DTGVSQNPRHKITKRGQNVTFRCDPISEHNRLYWYRQTLGQGPEFLTYFQNEAQLEKSRLLSDRFSAERPKGSFSTLEIQRTEQGDSAMYLCAMNAGTGRSENGYTFGSGTRLTVV.

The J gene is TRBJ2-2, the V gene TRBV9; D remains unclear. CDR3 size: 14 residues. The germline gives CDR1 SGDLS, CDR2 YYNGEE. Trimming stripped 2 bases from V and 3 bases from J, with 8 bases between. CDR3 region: CASSVVSDTGELFF. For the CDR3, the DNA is TGTGCCAGCAGCGTGGTGAGCGACACCGGGGAGCTGTTTTTT.

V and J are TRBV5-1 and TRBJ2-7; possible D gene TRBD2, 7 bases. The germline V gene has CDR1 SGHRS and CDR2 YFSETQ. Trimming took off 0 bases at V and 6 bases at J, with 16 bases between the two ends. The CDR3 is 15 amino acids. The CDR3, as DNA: TGCGCCAGCAGCTTGGTACGGTCAGGGGAGGGCGAGCAGTACTTC. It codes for CASSLVRSGEGEQYF.

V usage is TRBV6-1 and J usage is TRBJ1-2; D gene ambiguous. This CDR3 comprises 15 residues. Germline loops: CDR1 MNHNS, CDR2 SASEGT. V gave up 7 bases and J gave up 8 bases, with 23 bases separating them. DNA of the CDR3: TGTGCCAGCACCCCCGTCGAGGCCATAAGGAGCGGCTACACCTTC. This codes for CASTPVEAIRSGYTF.

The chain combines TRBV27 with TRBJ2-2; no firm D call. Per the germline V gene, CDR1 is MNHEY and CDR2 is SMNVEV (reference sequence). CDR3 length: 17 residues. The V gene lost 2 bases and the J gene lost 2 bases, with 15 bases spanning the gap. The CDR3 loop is CASSLNSLLFNTGELFF. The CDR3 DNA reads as TGTGCCAGCAGTTTAAACAGCCTATTATTTAACACCGGGGAGCTGTTTTTT.

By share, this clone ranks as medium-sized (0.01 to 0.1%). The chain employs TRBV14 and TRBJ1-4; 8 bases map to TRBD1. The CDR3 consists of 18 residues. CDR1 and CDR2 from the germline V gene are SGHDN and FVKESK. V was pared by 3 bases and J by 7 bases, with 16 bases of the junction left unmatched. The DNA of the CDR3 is TGTGCCAGCAGCCACCTTCCCGGGACAGGAGGTGGAGTTGAAAAACTGTTTTTT. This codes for CASSHLPGTGGGVEKLFF.

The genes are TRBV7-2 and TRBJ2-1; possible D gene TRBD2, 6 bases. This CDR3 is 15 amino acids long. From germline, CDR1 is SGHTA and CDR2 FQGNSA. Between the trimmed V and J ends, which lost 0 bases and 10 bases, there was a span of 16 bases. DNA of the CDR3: TGTGCCAGCAGCTTAGCGAGGAGACTAGAGGTCGAGCAGTTCTTC. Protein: CASSLARRLEVEQFF.

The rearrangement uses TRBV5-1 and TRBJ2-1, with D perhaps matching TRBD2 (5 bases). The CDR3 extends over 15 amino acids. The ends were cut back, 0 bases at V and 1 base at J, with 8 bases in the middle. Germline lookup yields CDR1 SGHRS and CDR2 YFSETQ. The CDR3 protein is CASSLGTGSYNEQFF. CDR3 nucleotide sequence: TGCGCCAGCAGCTTGGGGACTGGTTCCTACAATGAGCAGTTCTTC.

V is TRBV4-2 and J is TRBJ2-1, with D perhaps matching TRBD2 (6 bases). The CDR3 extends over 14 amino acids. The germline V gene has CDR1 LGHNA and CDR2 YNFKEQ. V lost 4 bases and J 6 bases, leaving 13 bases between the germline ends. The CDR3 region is CASSLGTAGNEQFF. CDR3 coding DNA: TGTGCCAGCAGCCTCGGGACTGCGGGCAATGAGCAGTTCTTC.

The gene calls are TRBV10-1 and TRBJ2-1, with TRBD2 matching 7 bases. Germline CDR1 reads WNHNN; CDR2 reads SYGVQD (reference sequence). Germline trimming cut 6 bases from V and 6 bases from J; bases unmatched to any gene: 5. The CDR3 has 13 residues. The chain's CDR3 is CASSGTTINEQFF. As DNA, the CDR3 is TGCGCCAGCAGCGGGACTACGATCAATGAGCAGTTCTTC.

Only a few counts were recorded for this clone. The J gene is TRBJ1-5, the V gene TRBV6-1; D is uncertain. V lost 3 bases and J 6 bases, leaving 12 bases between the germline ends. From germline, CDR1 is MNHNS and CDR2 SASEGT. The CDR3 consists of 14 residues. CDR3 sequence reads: CASSEGGEGQPQHF. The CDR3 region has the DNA TGTGCCAGCAGTGAGGGTGGGGAGGGTCAGCCCCAGCATTTT.